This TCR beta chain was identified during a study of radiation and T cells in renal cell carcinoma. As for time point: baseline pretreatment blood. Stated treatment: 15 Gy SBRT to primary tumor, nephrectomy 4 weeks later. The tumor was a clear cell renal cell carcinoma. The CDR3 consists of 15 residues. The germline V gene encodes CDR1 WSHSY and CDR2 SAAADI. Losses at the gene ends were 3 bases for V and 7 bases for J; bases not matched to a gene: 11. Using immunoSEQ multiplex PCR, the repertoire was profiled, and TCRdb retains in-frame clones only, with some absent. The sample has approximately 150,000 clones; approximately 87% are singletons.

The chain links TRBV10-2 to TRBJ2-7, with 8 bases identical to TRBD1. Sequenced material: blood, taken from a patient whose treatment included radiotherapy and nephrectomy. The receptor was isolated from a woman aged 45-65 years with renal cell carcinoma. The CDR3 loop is CASSDTGTGSVEQYF. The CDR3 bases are TGCGCCAGCAGTGACACCGGGACAGGCTCAGTGGAGCAGTACTTC.